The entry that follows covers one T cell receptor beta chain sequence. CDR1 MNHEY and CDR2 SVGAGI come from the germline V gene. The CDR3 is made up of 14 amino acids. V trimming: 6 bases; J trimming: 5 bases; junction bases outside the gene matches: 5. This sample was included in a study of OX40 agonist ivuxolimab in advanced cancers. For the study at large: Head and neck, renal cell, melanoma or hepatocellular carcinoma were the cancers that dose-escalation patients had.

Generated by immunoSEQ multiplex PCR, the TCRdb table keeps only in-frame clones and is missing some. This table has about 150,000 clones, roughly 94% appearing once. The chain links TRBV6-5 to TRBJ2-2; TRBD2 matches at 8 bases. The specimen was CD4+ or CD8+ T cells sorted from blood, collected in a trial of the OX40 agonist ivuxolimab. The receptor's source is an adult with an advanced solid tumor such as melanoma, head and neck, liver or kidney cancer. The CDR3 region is CASSYRGGTGELFF. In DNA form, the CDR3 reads TGTGCCAGCAGCTACCGGGGGGGGACCGGGGAGCTGTTTTTT.